This T cell receptor (beta chain) originates from a study of identical twins. Using its own MiXCR run on the 5' RACE reads, TCRdb lists one record per CDR3 protein. The sample consists of about 890,000 distinct CDR3 sequences, around 12% of them appearing once. General study results and limits: Conclusions leaned on cross-sectional statistical analysis and did not track the same donors over time. High-abundance cord blood beta clonotypes had fewer insertions; memory repertoires showed none.

This clonotype was detected only a few times. Its antigen is undetermined. Germline V lookup: CDR1 MNHEY, CDR2 SVGAGI. V was pared by 0 bases and J by 6 bases, with 12 bases between. This CDR3 spans 15 amino acids. These data were also reused for a study on yellow fever vaccine responses in identical twins.

The source is a woman between 18 and 29 years old in good health. Sequencing used PBMCs. V usage is TRBV6-5 and J usage is TRBJ1-5, with D hard to call. The CDR3 loop reads CASSYSRQVGQPQHF. The CDR3 DNA is TGTGCCAGCAGTTACTCGCGACAAGTGGGTCAGCCCCAGCATTTT.